This T cell receptor (beta chain) was identified in a study of blood T cell repertoires in COVID-19. Generated by immunoSEQ multiplex PCR, the TCRdb table keeps only in-frame clones and is missing some. The sample carries about 250,000 clones, roughly 89% recorded once. The origin of this receptor is a woman between 25 and 40 years old with acute COVID-19. Sequenced material: PBMCs or T cells enriched from blood (not recorded which).

CDR3 protein: CASSLGLRGGQPQHF. The CDR3 bases are TGTGCCAGCAGCTTAGGGTTGAGGGGAGGACAGCCCCAGCATTTT. V gene TRBV13 combines with J gene TRBJ1-5, with a tentative D call TRBD1 (5 bases). The V gene's germline CDR1 is PRHDT and CDR2 FYEKMQ (reference sequence). This CDR3 has 15 residues. Trimming removed 0 bases from V and 7 bases from J, with 13 bases in between.